This T cell receptor beta chain is drawn from a study of beta chain features in type 1 diabetes. The entirety of the isolated RNA underwent reverse transcription, so expressed TCRB transcripts were sequenced. The assay was immunoSEQ multiplex PCR, and TCRdb's table has in-frame clones only and misses some. The table records under 300,000 clones, roughly 17% of them present only once. Via CD45RO/CCR7/CD25/CD127/CD95/CD27, cells of the CD4+ naive, central memory, regulatory and stem cell-like memory subsets were sorted. Without exception, sorted populations had purity beyond 95%. General study results and limits: Shortening that was moderate but significant affected the TCRB CDR3s of Type 1 diabetes patients in all four CD4+ subsets. The question left open here concerned HLA type influencing TCRB rearrangement. Healthy donors had naive, central memory and Treg TCRB repertoires that appeared less similar than those seen among patients.

This CDR3 spans 14 amino acids. J gave up 5 bases and V 2 bases, and 5 bases lay outside the gene matches. From germline, CDR1 is SGDLS and CDR2 YYNGEE. This clone was counted a few times. Its cognate antigen is unknown. The chain couples TRBV9 to TRBJ2-3, with 7 bases fitting TRBD1. This clonotype was obtained from a man aged 30 to 39 with type 1 diabetes. Sequenced material: naive CD4+ T cells from blood. The CDR3 sequence is CASSVDRDGDTQYF. The CDR3 nucleotides are TGTGCCAGCAGCGTCGACAGGGATGGAGATACGCAGTATTTT.